These 26 T cell receptor beta chains came from one sample sequenced in a study of PD-L1 blockade in urothelial cancer. Some clones are missing from TCRdb's copy, which holds only in-frame ones; the method was immunoSEQ multiplex PCR. The sample yields 55,000 to 80,000 clones, 81% seen once. Time point here: pretreatment peripheral blood. The sequencing used PBMCs, collected around atezolizumab (anti-PD-L1) treatment. All receptors come from a man aged 65 to 85 with urothelial cancer.

The CDR3 is CASRTGTANYGYTF. CDR3 sequence (DNA): TGTGCCAGCAGGACCGGGACAGCTAACTATGGCTACACCTTC. The rearrangement uses TRBV9 and TRBJ1-2; 7 bases match TRBD1. V gave up 5 bases and J gave up 0 bases; unmatched junction bases: 4. The CDR3 runs 14 residues. Germline values: CDR1 SGDLS, CDR2 YYNGEE.

The chain carries TRBV27 and TRBJ2-4; 7 nucleotides match TRBD1. Germline-derived CDR1 and CDR2 are MNHEY and SMNVEV (reference sequence). The CDR3 covers 13 residues. Losses at the gene ends were 2 bases for V and 8 bases for J; bases not matched to a gene: 3. CDR3 bases: TGTGCCAGCAGTTTAGACAGGGCTGACATTCAGTACTTC. Translated, it gives CASSLDRADIQYF.

This rearrangement joins TRBV29-1 to TRBJ2-3, with TRBD2 identical over 11 bases. Germline V gives CDR1 SQVTM, CDR2 ANQGSEA. The CDR3 length is 15 residues. V gave up 5 bases and J gave up 0 bases; unmatched junction bases: 4. The CDR3 region is CSVKIAGGSTDTQYF. The CDR3 DNA reads TGCAGCGTTAAAATAGCGGGAGGGAGCACAGATACGCAGTATTTT.

The chain joins TRBV19 to TRBJ2-7; D remains ambiguous. This CDR3 spans 13 amino acids. V lost 3 bases and J 4 bases, leaving 10 bases between the germline ends. CDR1 is LNHDA, CDR2 SQIVND, per germline (reference sequence). The CDR3 is CASSMRPRYEQYF. CDR3 sequence (DNA): TGTGCCAGTAGTATGAGGCCGAGGTACGAGCAGTACTTC.

The V gene is TRBV11-3, the J gene TRBJ2-1, with a tentative D call TRBD2 (6 bases). The CDR3 sequence is 16 residues long. Germline-derived CDR1 and CDR2 are SGHNT and YENEEA. The V end was cut by 0 bases, the J end by 9 bases, with 18 bases between. DNA of the CDR3: TGTGCCAGCAGCTTAGAGCCCAGCGGGTATCCCAGTGAGCAGTTCTTC. Its protein product is CASSLEPSGYPSEQFF.

J is TRBJ2-1 and V is TRBV28, with 12 bases that match TRBD2. The CDR3 contains 15 residues. Germline V gives CDR1 MDHEN, CDR2 SYDVKM. V shed 6 bases, J shed 10 bases, and the junction held 10 bases outside the gene matches. CDR3 bases: TGTGCCAGCAGCGCCGGACTAGCGGGAACCCTCGAGCAGTTCTTC. Amino acid sequence: CASSAGLAGTLEQFF.

The chain has TRBV5-5 and TRBJ2-7; TRBD2 is a possible D gene (5 bases). CDR3 length equals 17 residues. Germline V gives CDR1 SGHKS, CDR2 YYEKEE (reference sequence). V lost 4 bases and J 3 bases, leaving 23 bases between the germline ends. The CDR3 coding sequence is TGTGCCAGCAGCCTGCTCACGAGCGGAGCCAACTTCTACGAGCAGTACTTC. Amino acids: CASSLLTSGANFYEQYF.

The chain carries TRBV6-1 and TRBJ2-2; 12 bases line up with TRBD2. V trimming: 4 bases; J trimming: 5 bases; junction bases outside the gene matches: 2. Germline V lookup: CDR1 MNHNS, CDR2 SASEGT. The CDR3 spans 15 residues. In DNA form, the CDR3 reads TGTGCCAGCAGTGTCCTAGCGGGAGGGACCGGGGAGCTGTTTTTT. Its protein product is CASSVLAGGTGELFF.

V usage is TRBV29-1 and J usage is TRBJ1-1, with 9 bases matching TRBD1. The germline V gene has CDR1 SQVTM and CDR2 ANQGSEA. The length of the CDR3 is 13 residues. V trimming: 7 bases; J trimming: 3 bases; junction bases outside the gene matches: 6. CDR3 region: CSARQGVDTEAFF. DNA of the CDR3: TGCAGCGCCAGACAGGGGGTCGACACTGAAGCTTTCTTT.

This rearrangement joins TRBV2 to TRBJ2-3; 15 nucleotides match TRBD2. Trimming removed 7 bases from V and 5 bases from J; junction bases left unmatched: 13. This CDR3 region has 18 residues. Germline-derived CDR1 and CDR2 are SNHLY and FYNNEI. CDR3 in DNA: TGTGCCAGCATTAGGACCTTGGGACTAGCGGGAGGTAGAGATACGCAGTATTTT. Amino acids: CASIRTLGLAGGRDTQYF.

The genes are TRBV29-1 and TRBJ2-3; maybe TRBD1 (6 bases). The CDR3 has 14 amino acids. V was shortened by 7 bases and J by 3 bases, with 17 bases between the two germline ends. Germline CDR1 reads SQVTM; CDR2 reads ANQGSEA. The CDR3 here is CSADQPQGTDTQYF. The CDR3 bases are TGCAGCGCCGACCAACCCCAGGGGACAGATACGCAGTATTTT.

This chain connects TRBV5-1 to TRBJ2-1; possibly TRBD2 for D (5 bases). The CDR3 consists of 12 residues. V gave up 4 bases and J gave up 15 bases, with 17 bases separating them. Looked up from germline, CDR1 is SGHRS and CDR2 is YFSETQ. CDR3 bases: TGCGCCAGCAGCCTGGTGGGAGAGGGTGGGTTCTTC. Translating gives CASSLVGEGGFF.

This chain joins TRBV28 and TRBJ2-5; 8 nucleotides agree with TRBD1. Trimming cost V 3 bases and J 4 bases; bases outside gene matches: 1. Germline V CDR1 and CDR2: MDHEN, SYDVKM. The CDR3 contains 13 residues. The CDR3 sequence: CASSLGQVETQYF. The CDR3 DNA sequence: TGTGCCAGCAGTTTGGGACAGGTAGAGACCCAGTACTTC.

This clone was seen just once. The V gene is TRBV5-1, the J gene TRBJ2-5, with 8 bases aligning to TRBD1. The CDR3 loop spans 16 amino acids. The V gene's germline CDR1 is SGHRS and CDR2 YFSETQ. Unmatched junction bases numbered 13, after V lost 4 bases and J lost 5 bases. The CDR3 bases are TGCGCCAGCAGCGGAGGATCGACAGGGGATGGGGAGACCCAGTACTTC. Translating gives CASSGGSTGDGETQYF.

This chain connects TRBV11-2 to TRBJ1-1, with 7 bases aligning to TRBD1. J lost 1 base, V lost 3 bases, and 2 bases had no gene match. The germline CDR1 and CDR2 sequences are SGHAT and FQNNGV. The CDR3 is 14 amino acids. The chain's CDR3 is CASSFSGGNTEAFF. In DNA, the CDR3 is TGTGCCAGCAGCTTTTCAGGGGGGAACACTGAAGCTTTCTTT.

The chain is built from TRBV18 and TRBJ1-1; tentatively, D is TRBD1 (6 bases). The CDR3 has 15 amino acids. Deletions cut 1 base from V and 0 bases from J, with 9 bases between. Germline assignment: CDR1 KGHSH and CDR2 LQKENI. Written as DNA, the CDR3 is TGTGCCAGCTCACCACAACAGGGATTGAACACTGAAGCTTTCTTT. Amino acids: CASSPQQGLNTEAFF.

The rearrangement links TRBV6-6 to TRBJ1-5; D perhaps matches TRBD1 (5 bases). The CDR3 is 15 residues long. V was clipped by 0 bases and J by 5 bases, with 11 bases between them. The germline gives CDR1 MNHNY, CDR2 SVGAGI (reference sequence). CDR3 loop: CASSYSAAGDQPQHF. The CDR3 nucleotides read TGTGCCAGCAGTTACTCGGCGGCGGGGGATCAGCCCCAGCATTTT.

This chain joins TRBV7-2 and TRBJ2-1, with 8 nucleotides matching TRBD2. Germline assignment: CDR1 SGHTA and CDR2 FQGNSA. Trimming removed 5 bases from V and 10 bases from J; junction bases left unmatched: 4. This CDR3 spans 12 amino acids. The DNA of the CDR3 is TGTGCCAGCAGCGTAAGACTAGCGGAGCAGTTCTTC. Protein sequence: CASSVRLAEQFF.

The rearrangement joins TRBV13 to TRBJ2-3; 11 bases match TRBD2. There are 16 residues in the CDR3. The germline V gene encodes CDR1 PRHDT and CDR2 FYEKMQ (reference sequence). The V segment lost 0 bases and the J segment 7 bases; nucleotides outside the gene matches: 6. CDR3 coding DNA: TGTGCCAGCAGCTTAGGCCGACTAGCGGGGTCATATACGCAGTATTTT. Its translation is CASSLGRLAGSYTQYF.

This rearrangement joins TRBV28 to TRBJ2-5, with 7 bases aligning to TRBD2. In germline, CDR1 is MDHEN, CDR2 SYDVKM. V was pared by 6 bases and J by 5 bases, with 9 bases of the junction left unmatched. The CDR3 consists of 14 residues. DNA for the CDR3: TGTGCCAGCAGCGGGAGGAACCCCTCTGAGACCCAGTACTTC. Protein sequence: CASSGRNPSETQYF.

A remark on this clone: This may stem from a read error, because a much larger clone lies one nucleotide away. The rearrangement joins TRBV7-2 to TRBJ2-3; 11 bases map to TRBD2. The CDR3 is 15 residues long. Germline CDR1 and CDR2: SGHTA and FQGNSA. Trimming at V came to 2 bases and at J to 4 bases, leaving 2 bases not matched to a gene. CDR3 loop: CASSLIAGGPDTQYF. The CDR3 nucleotides read TGTGCCAGCAGCTTAATAGCGGGAGGGCCAGATACGCAGTATTTT.

This clone was counted only a few times. The gene calls are TRBV7-6 and TRBJ1-2, with a weak D call TRBD1 (5 bases). Looked up from germline, CDR1 is SGHVS and CDR2 is FNYEAQ. V lost 4 bases to trimming and J lost 8 bases, with 14 bases between them. The CDR3 loop spans 13 amino acids. The CDR3: CASSSGGREGYTF. In DNA form, the CDR3 reads TGTGCCAGCAGCTCCGGGGGGAGGGAAGGCTACACCTTC.

The chain is built from TRBV6-5 and TRBJ2-2; maybe TRBD2 (5 bases). CDR3 length equals 13 residues. Per germline, CDR1 MNHEY and CDR2 SVGAGI. Trimming cost V 4 bases and J 4 bases, with 7 bases left between them. The CDR3 loop is CASSSGFTGELFF. The CDR3 coding sequence is TGTGCCAGCAGTTCGGGATTCACCGGGGAGCTGTTTTTT.

The rearrangement links TRBV15 to TRBJ2-1, with TRBD2 as a possible D gene (5 bases). Deletions cut 3 bases from V and 2 bases from J, with 11 bases between. Germline-derived CDR1 and CDR2 are LNHNV and YYDKDF (reference sequence). The CDR3 totals 15 residues. CDR3 region: CATSSGINTYNEQFF. The CDR3 DNA follows: TGTGCCACCAGCAGCGGGATAAATACCTACAATGAGCAGTTCTTC.

This clone has more than one count but fewer than ten. V is TRBV5-5 and J is TRBJ1-2, with D perhaps TRBD1 (5 bases). There are 14 residues in the CDR3. Between the trimmed V and J ends, which lost 6 bases and 8 bases, there was a span of 20 bases. In germline, CDR1 is SGHKS, CDR2 YYEKEE (reference sequence). This CDR3 is CASTNPGLQWGYTF. In nucleotides, the CDR3 is TGTGCCAGCACCAACCCGGGACTCCAATGGGGCTACACCTTC.

The chain joins TRBV5-5 to TRBJ2-7, with TRBD2 matching over 10 bases. The length of the CDR3 is 15 residues. Germline CDR1 is SGHKS and CDR2 is YYEKEE (reference sequence). The ends lost 0 bases at V and 4 bases at J; junction bases unmatched: 4. CDR3 sequence (DNA): TGTGCCAGCAGCTTGGCCGGACTAGCGGCATACGAGCAGTACTTC. It yields the protein CASSLAGLAAYEQYF. Based on the CDR3 plus reference TRBV5-5 and TRBJ2-7, the full variable domain is DAGVTQSPTHLIKTRGQQVTLRCSPISGHKSVSWYQQVLGQGPQFIFQYYEKEERGRGNFPDRFSARQFPNYSSELNVNALLLGDSALYLCASSLAGLAAYEQYFGPGTRLTVT.